The source of this TCR beta chain is a study of human versus mouse CDR3 diversity and MHC coevolution. About the study: The immunoSEQ assay reportedly detects one in 200,000 T cells.

Repertoires were generated with immunoSEQ multiplex PCR, while TCRdb's copy carries only in-frame clones and drops some. This table has roughly 80,000 clones, 80% to 95% appearing once. Notes on the study in general: Some 1.5 million TCR beta clonotypes were estimated for humans, the largest repertoire. Among all groups, most of the three human donors showed least clonal inequality.

Cells were CD45RO-negative CD62L-positive naive CD4 T cells sorted from PBMCs. Per the germline V gene, CDR1 is SGHDN and CDR2 is FVKESK. The CDR3 contains 13 residues. The V end lost 1 base, the J end lost 9 bases, and 10 bases lay between the germline ends. Comments on this clone: Its antigen is undetermined.

The sample was naive CD4+ T cells from blood. Subset reported: CD45RO-negative CD62L-positive naive CD4 T cells. This receptor was obtained from a person between 30 and 69 years old in good health. The genes are TRBV14 and TRBJ2-1, with no clear D. CDR3 protein: CASSQGRNAEQFF. The CDR3 DNA is TGTGCCAGCAGCCAAGGGAGAAACGCTGAGCAGTTCTTC.